These T cell receptor beta chains were read from a single sample in a study of vaccination effects on CD4 cells after COVID-19. For these TCRs, the target antigens are not known. Only in-frame clones appear in the TCRdb table, and some are missing; sequencing was by immunoSEQ multiplex PCR. The sample contains 70,000 or so clones, under 85% of which appear only once. The starting material was CD4+ T cells from PBMCs cultured with HIV peptides, obtained before COVID-19 vaccination. The origin of the receptors is a human donor who had a prior SARS-CoV-2 infection. CDR3s include the opening cysteine and the closing phenylalanine or tryptophan. Fields, in order: D gene, J gene, clone size, V gene, CDR3 DNA, CDR3 protein. D genes are given only for firm matches. Some rows have no size entry. The others give once, few or many, or a class for an expanded clone.

NA | TRBJ2-5 | NA | TRBV6-5 | TGTGCCAGCAGTTATTTTCGGGGGGCGCCGGGGACCCAGTACTTC | CASSYFRGAPGTQYF
NA | TRBJ1-2 | few | TRBV30 | TGTGCCTGGAGTGTTTTGGACTATGGCTACACCTTC | CAWSVLDYGYTF
TRBD2 | TRBJ2-7 | few | TRBV7-9 | TGTGCCAGCAAAGGGGTAGCGGGAGCCGAAGAGCAGTACTTC | CASKGVAGAEEQYF
NA | TRBJ1-5 | NA | TRBV7-6 | TGTGCCAGCAGCTTAGATGCAGGGACCAATCAGCCCCAGCATTTT | CASSLDAGTNQPQHF
TRBD1 | TRBJ2-7 | NA | TRBV11-3 | TGTGCCAGCAGCTTAGGGACAGGGGTCCATTACGAGCAGTACTTC | CASSLGTGVHYEQYF
NA | TRBJ1-6 | NA | TRBV6-5 | TGTGCCAGCAGCAGCGGTAATTCACCCCTCCACTTT | CASSSGNSPLHF
TRBD2 | TRBJ2-2 | NA | TRBV5-5 | TGTGCCAGCAGCCCAGGGACTAGCGGGGGCGTGATTACCGGGGAGCTGTTTTTT | CASSPGTSGGVITGELFF
NA | TRBJ2-3 | NA | TRBV9 | TGTGCCAGCAGCGCCCGAGGCCCCGGTACGCAGTATTTT | CASSARGPGTQYF
TRBD1 | TRBJ2-2 | NA | TRBV29-1 | TGCAGTATTGGACAGGGGTCGTCCGGGGAGCTGTTTTTT | CSIGQGSSGELFF
NA | TRBJ2-3 | NA | TRBV5-1 | TGCGCCAGCAGCTTGGGACAATTCACAGATACGCAGTATTTT | CASSLGQFTDTQYF
NA | TRBJ1-6 | few | TRBV27 | TGTGCCAGCAGTTTCGGACGGGCAGATTCACCCCTCCACTTT | CASSFGRADSPLHF
TRBD1 | TRBJ1-1 | NA | TRBV19 | TGTGCCAGTAGTCCCCAGGGGGGGACTGAAGCTTTCTTT | CASSPQGGTEAFF
NA | TRBJ1-1 | few | TRBV7-3 | TGTGCCAGCAGCTTAACCTCGAACACTGAAGCTTTCTTT | CASSLTSNTEAFF
NA | TRBJ1-1 | NA | TRBV5-1 | TGCGCCAGCAGCTGGGATGGACAGTCTGAAGCTTTCTTT | CASSWDGQSEAFF
TRBD1 | TRBJ1-2 | NA | TRBV4-1 | TGCGCCAGCAGCCAGTCGGACAGGGGATATGGCTACACCTTC | CASSQSDRGYGYTF
NA | TRBJ1-3 | NA | TRBV25-1 | TGTGTCAGTATGGTGTGCGGAAACACCATATATTTT | CVSMVCGNTIYF
NA | TRBJ2-2 | NA | TRBV30 | TGTGCCTGGAGTCCAACCCGTTACCGGGGCGGGGAGCTGTTTTTT | CAWSPTRYRGGELFF
TRBD1 | TRBJ2-2 | NA | TRBV5-1 | TGCGCCAGCAGCTTGGTCATATCGGCACAGGGGACATTGGAGCTGTTTTTT | CASSLVISAQGTLELFF
TRBD1 | TRBJ2-7 | NA | TRBV10-3 | TGTGCCATTTCCAGGGGGCGGAACTACGAGCAGTACTTC | CAISRGRNYEQYF
NA | TRBJ2-1 | NA | TRBV30 | TGTGCCTGGGCCGGGGGCAATGAGCAGTTCTTC | CAWAGGNEQFF
NA | TRBJ1-2 | NA | TRBV6-5 | TGTGCCAGCAGTTACTCGGAGGGGTTTGGGTATGGCTACACCTTC | CASSYSEGFGYGYTF
NA | TRBJ2-3 | once | TRBV5-1 | TGCGCCAGCAGCTTCCGTCACCTTCCGGGGAGCACAGATACGCAGTATTTT | CASSFRHLPGSTDTQYF
TRBD1 | TRBJ1-4 | NA | TRBV9 | TGTGCCAGCAGCGTAGAGACAGGGGTTCTCGGTGAAAAACTGTTTTTT | CASSVETGVLGEKLFF
NA | TRBJ2-5 | NA | TRBV6-1 | TGTGCCAGCAGTGAATTGGCCAGTTTATTTGCGGTAAAAGAGACCCAGTACTTC | CASSELASLFAVKETQYF
TRBD2 | TRBJ2-5 | NA | TRBV7-2 | TGTGCCAGCAGCTCCCTAGCGGGGGGAGGGCAGACCCAGTACTTC | CASSSLAGGGQTQYF